The text below deals with one T cell receptor beta chain. Its antigen is currently unknown. Constant-region priming of roughly 500 ng total RNA yielded TCR beta cDNA. Modified slightly, ARM-PCR produced TCR beta libraries over three nested multiplex PCR rounds. PCR rounds one and two used TRBV1-TRBV30 forward primers with a C-beta reverse primer for approximately 11 cycles each. TCRdb processed the multiplex PCR reads anew with MiXCR; each CDR3 protein has one entry. The sample lists about 21,000 distinct CDR3 sequences, 75% to 80% occurring once. This sample was taken from a study of tumor-infiltrating lymphocytes in primary liver carcinoma. On the study more broadly: Those enrolled were patients of both sexes, who were aged 30 to 69 years. Findings of the study overall: Among top clones, only about 8-24% appeared in all five tumor regions.

Unsorted bulk tissue (roughly 20-34 mg) underwent RNA and DNA co-extraction. Every single tumor sample held over 85% viable tumor cells. CDR1 is MDHEN, CDR2 SYDVKM, per germline. Trimming stripped 5 bases from V and 15 bases from J, with 17 bases between. There are 12 residues in the CDR3. The source is a woman between 25 and 40 years old with primary liver carcinoma and hepatitis B virus infection. This chain joins TRBV28 and TRBJ1-5, with D maybe TRBD1 (6 bases). The sample consisted of liver tumor tissue from sampling region 1. Sample subset: tumor region T1, superior pole. For the CDR3, the DNA is TGTGCCAGCAGTCGAGGGGGTCAACCCTGGCATTTT. Protein sequence: CASSRGGQPWHF. Using reference TRBV28 and TRBJ1-5 for the parts outside the CDR3, the full variable domain is DVKVTQSSRYLVKRTGEKVFLECVQDMDHENMFWYRQDPGLGLRLIYFSYDVKMKEKGDIPEGYSVSREKKERFSLILESASTNQTSMYLCASSRGGQPWHFGDGTRLSIL.